A single T cell receptor beta chain is shown here with its context. The sample comes from a study of blood T cell repertoires in COVID-19. Study overall: Specimens from acute and convalescent COVID-19 originated in the United States, Italy and Spain. The analysed material was cDNA or gDNA that came from T cells, B-cell-depleted T cells, or PBMCs.

The CDR3 is 14 amino acids. From germline, CDR1 is SNHLY and CDR2 FYNNEI. V gave up 6 bases and J gave up 5 bases; unmatched junction bases: 9. In the original workflow: Estimation of nucleated cell counts relied on the amplification of reference gene primers. Measured with immunoSEQ multiplex PCR; TCRdb has only the in-frame clones, and not every one. V, J and clone size are taken as reported in that table, and D and trimming were inferred from the DNA itself. The sample records about 250,000 clones, about 85% being singletons. The sample was peripheral blood. This clonotype was sampled from a man younger than 35 with active or convalescent COVID-19. This chain links TRBV2 with TRBJ1-2; 7 nucleotides align to TRBD1. CDR3 DNA: TGTGCCAGCAGGCCATTGGACAGGTATTATGGCTACACCTTC. As protein: CASRPLDRYYGYTF. Full variable domain (remainder filled in from reference TRBV2 and TRBJ1-2): EPEVTQTPSHQVTQMGQEVILRCVPISNHLYFYWYRQILGQKVEFLVSFYNNEISEKSEIFDDQFSVERPDGSNFTLKIRSTKLEDSAMYFCASRPLDRYYGYTFGSGTRLTVV.